The rows below give T cell receptor beta chains drawn from one sample of a study of blood T cell repertoires in COVID-19. The assay was immunoSEQ multiplex PCR, and TCRdb's table has in-frame clones only and misses some. The data hold some 85,000 clones, with more than 65% observed a single time. Sequences were obtained from peripheral blood. These receptors all come from a man between 65 and 80 years old with COVID-19, enrolled during active disease. CDR3s include the opening cysteine and the closing phenylalanine or tryptophan. Each record gives: CDR3 protein, CDR3 DNA, J gene, V gene, clone size, D gene. D genes are given only for firm matches. Rows give clone size only sometimes, using once, few, many, or a class for an expanded clone.

CDR3aa: CASSLSRSQGGYGYTF; CDR3nt: TGTGCCAGCAGTTTATCGAGGTCGCAGGGAGGCTATGGCTACACCTTC; j_gene: TRBJ1-2; v_gene: TRBV27; abundance: -; d_gene: -
CDR3aa: CASSSWTNAGTGDTQYF; CDR3nt: TGTGCCAGCAGCTCCTGGACCAACGCGGGAACGGGAGATACGCAGTATTTT; j_gene: TRBJ2-3; v_gene: TRBV11-3; abundance: -; d_gene: -
CDR3aa: CASSGRDNNEQFF; CDR3nt: TGTGCCAGCAGTGGACGGGACAACAATGAGCAGTTCTTC; j_gene: TRBJ2-1; v_gene: TRBV28; abundance: -; d_gene: -
CDR3aa: CASSQKGTLQETQYF; CDR3nt: TGCGCCAGCAGCCAAAAGGGGACTCTTCAAGAGACCCAGTACTTC; j_gene: TRBJ2-5; v_gene: TRBV4-1; abundance: -; d_gene: -
CDR3aa: CATSRDQRSSYEQYF; CDR3nt: TGTGCCACCAGCAGAGATCAGAGGAGCTCCTACGAGCAGTACTTC; j_gene: TRBJ2-7; v_gene: TRBV15; abundance: -; d_gene: -
CDR3aa: CASSYSGGLEQYF; CDR3nt: TGTGCCAGCAGTTACTCAGGAGGGCTCGAGCAGTACTTC; j_gene: TRBJ2-7; v_gene: TRBV6-5; abundance: -; d_gene: -
CDR3aa: CASSHAPSGGYTF; CDR3nt: TGCGCCAGCAGCCATGCCCCATCAGGAGGCTACACCTTC; j_gene: TRBJ1-2; v_gene: TRBV4-3; abundance: -; d_gene: -
CDR3aa: CASSEVGRNSPLHF; CDR3nt: TGTGCCAGCAGTGAAGTGGGCAGGAATTCACCCCTCCACTTT; j_gene: TRBJ1-6; v_gene: TRBV6-1; abundance: -; d_gene: -
CDR3aa: CASSSTPSHAYEQYF; CDR3nt: TGTGCCAGCAGTTCAACACCCAGTCATGCCTACGAGCAGTACTTC; j_gene: TRBJ2-7; v_gene: TRBV27; abundance: many; d_gene: -
CDR3aa: CASSSYIAAQPFDTGELFF; CDR3nt: TGTGCCAGCAGCTCATATATAGCGGCACAGCCATTTGACACCGGGGAGCTGTTTTTT; j_gene: TRBJ2-2; v_gene: TRBV11-2; abundance: -; d_gene: -
CDR3aa: CASSSPSSYNEQFF; CDR3nt: TGTGCCAGCAGCTCCCCGAGCTCCTACAATGAGCAGTTCTTC; j_gene: TRBJ2-1; v_gene: TRBV7-2; abundance: -; d_gene: -
CDR3aa: CASSLRDRVTDTQYF; CDR3nt: TGTGCCAGCAGCCTCCGGGACAGAGTCACAGATACGCAGTATTTT; j_gene: TRBJ2-3; v_gene: TRBV11-3; abundance: -; d_gene: TRBD1
CDR3aa: CASSRQGSTDTQYF; CDR3nt: TGTGCCAGCAGCCGACAGGGTAGCACAGATACGCAGTATTTT; j_gene: TRBJ2-3; v_gene: TRBV5-6; abundance: -; d_gene: TRBD1
CDR3aa: CASKGGGSRTGTNNSPLHF; CDR3nt: TGTGCCAGTAAAGGGGGGGGATCCAGAACCGGGACAAATAATTCACCCCTCCACTTT; j_gene: TRBJ1-6; v_gene: TRBV19; abundance: -; d_gene: -
CDR3aa: CASSPPGRFYEQYF; CDR3nt: TGTGCCAGCAGTCCCCCTGGGAGATTCTACGAGCAGTACTTC; j_gene: TRBJ2-7; v_gene: TRBV28; abundance: -; d_gene: -
CDR3aa: CASSSRDRGRDTQYF; CDR3nt: TGTGCCAGCAGCAGCCGGGACAGGGGGCGAGATACCCAGTACTTC; j_gene: TRBJ2-5; v_gene: TRBV11-3; abundance: -; d_gene: TRBD1
CDR3aa: CAWGTGGTEAFF; CDR3nt: TGTGCCTGGGGGACAGGGGGAACTGAAGCTTTCTTT; j_gene: TRBJ1-1; v_gene: TRBV30; abundance: -; d_gene: TRBD1
CDR3aa: CASSQGQNNSPLHF; CDR3nt: TGCGCCAGCAGCCAAGGGCAGAATAATTCACCCCTCCACTTT; j_gene: TRBJ1-6; v_gene: TRBV4-1; abundance: -; d_gene: -
CDR3aa: CAISESGVAEQYF; CDR3nt: TGTGCCATCAGTGAATCAGGGGTCGCCGAGCAGTACTTC; j_gene: TRBJ2-7; v_gene: TRBV10-3; abundance: many; d_gene: -
CDR3aa: CASSQIPGRVYTF; CDR3nt: TGTGCCAGCAGCCAAATCCCGGGGAGGGTTTACACCTTC; j_gene: TRBJ1-2; v_gene: TRBV3-1/TRBV3-2; abundance: -; d_gene: -
CDR3aa: CSGRPSTEAFF; CDR3nt: TGCAGTGGGAGACCGAGCACTGAAGCTTTCTTT; j_gene: TRBJ1-1; v_gene: TRBV20-1; abundance: -; d_gene: -
CDR3aa: CASSPRDRRRADTQYF; CDR3nt: TGTGCCAGCAGCCCGCGGGACAGAAGAAGAGCAGATACGCAGTATTTT; j_gene: TRBJ2-3; v_gene: TRBV3-1/TRBV3-2; abundance: -; d_gene: -
CDR3aa: CASSPSLSGGARNEQFF; CDR3nt: TGTGCCAGTAGTCCCTCCCTCTCGGGGGGGGCAAGGAATGAGCAGTTCTTC; j_gene: TRBJ2-1; v_gene: TRBV19; abundance: -; d_gene: TRBD2
CDR3aa: CASSPFGQGTTDTQYF; CDR3nt: TGTGCCAGCAGCCCCTTCGGGCAGGGCACCACAGATACGCAGTATTTT; j_gene: TRBJ2-3; v_gene: TRBV7-6; abundance: many; d_gene: -
CDR3aa: CASSQGHTGIYNNEQFF; CDR3nt: TGTGCCAGCAGCCAAGGACATACCGGGATTTATAACAATGAGCAGTTCTTC; j_gene: TRBJ2-1; v_gene: TRBV3-1/TRBV3-2; abundance: few; d_gene: -
CDR3aa: CASSIDRYGYTF; CDR3nt: TGTGCCAGTAGTATAGATCGGTATGGCTACACCTTC; j_gene: TRBJ1-2; v_gene: TRBV19; abundance: -; d_gene: -
CDR3aa: CASSQGRTRYNEQFF; CDR3nt: TGTGCCAGCAGCCAAGGAAGAACAAGATACAATGAGCAGTTCTTC; j_gene: TRBJ2-1; v_gene: TRBV3-1/TRBV3-2; abundance: -; d_gene: -
CDR3aa: CASSSLPGQGSYGYTF; CDR3nt: TGTGCCAGCAGTTCCCTTCCGGGACAGGGCTCCTATGGCTACACCTTC; j_gene: TRBJ1-2; v_gene: TRBV6-2/TRBV6-3; abundance: -; d_gene: TRBD1
CDR3aa: CASSLTGILGANTGELFF; CDR3nt: TGCGCCAGCAGCCTGACAGGGATTCTTGGAGCCAACACCGGGGAGCTGTTTTTT; j_gene: TRBJ2-2; v_gene: TRBV5-1; abundance: -; d_gene: TRBD1
CDR3aa: CASSLVSLAGMSYEQYF; CDR3nt: TGTGCCAGCAGCTTGGTTAGTCTAGCGGGGATGTCCTACGAGCAGTACTTC; j_gene: TRBJ2-7; v_gene: TRBV5-4; abundance: -; d_gene: TRBD2
CDR3aa: CASSQGTNTGELFF; CDR3nt: TGTGCCAGCTCGCAGGGGACGAACACCGGGGAGCTGTTTTTT; j_gene: TRBJ2-2; v_gene: TRBV2; abundance: -; d_gene: -
CDR3aa: CASSPDRSLGYTF; CDR3nt: TGTGCCAGCTCGCCGGACAGGTCTCTGGGCTACACCTTC; j_gene: TRBJ1-2; v_gene: TRBV18; abundance: -; d_gene: TRBD1
CDR3aa: CASSSPNRAYEQYF; CDR3nt: TGTGCCAGCAGCTCACCGAACAGGGCTTACGAGCAGTACTTC; j_gene: TRBJ2-7; v_gene: TRBV5-6; abundance: -; d_gene: -
CDR3aa: CAWSAQHSNQPQHF; CDR3nt: TGTGCCTGGAGTGCACAACATAGCAATCAGCCCCAGCATTTT; j_gene: TRBJ1-5; v_gene: TRBV30; abundance: few; d_gene: -
CDR3aa: CASSQGLGGGTEETQYF; CDR3nt: TGCGCCAGCAGCCAAGGACTTGGCGGGGGGACGGAAGAGACCCAGTACTTC; j_gene: TRBJ2-5; v_gene: TRBV4-1; abundance: -; d_gene: TRBD2
CDR3aa: CAIRSLRTDTQYF; CDR3nt: TGTGCCATCAGATCTCTGAGGACAGATACGCAGTATTTT; j_gene: TRBJ2-3; v_gene: TRBV10-3; abundance: -; d_gene: -
CDR3aa: CASSDPLTGGVF; CDR3nt: TGTGCCAGCAGTGACCCCTTGACAGGGGGCGTTTTT; j_gene: TRBJ1-3; v_gene: TRBV6-1; abundance: -; d_gene: TRBD1
CDR3aa: CSGAGVRTGELFF; CDR3nt: TGCAGCGGAGCGGGAGTACGGACCGGGGAGCTGTTTTTT; j_gene: TRBJ2-2; v_gene: TRBV29-1; abundance: many; d_gene: TRBD2
CDR3aa: CASSQTRRHEQYF; CDR3nt: TGTGCCAGCAGCCAGACTAGAAGACACGAGCAGTACTTC; j_gene: TRBJ2-7; v_gene: TRBV3-1/TRBV3-2; abundance: once; d_gene: -
CDR3aa: CASSPRVAGGSETQYF; CDR3nt: TGCGCCAGCAGCCCCCGAGTAGCGGGGGGCTCGGAGACCCAGTACTTC; j_gene: TRBJ2-5; v_gene: TRBV4-1; abundance: -; d_gene: TRBD2
CDR3aa: CASSMETSGGASSTDTQYF; CDR3nt: TGTGCCAGTAGTATGGAAACTAGCGGGGGGGCCTCGAGCACAGATACGCAGTATTTT; j_gene: TRBJ2-3; v_gene: TRBV19; abundance: -; d_gene: TRBD2
CDR3aa: CASNSWSGRVGELFF; CDR3nt: TGTGCCAGTAACTCTTGGAGCGGGAGAGTCGGGGAGCTGTTTTTT; j_gene: TRBJ2-2; v_gene: TRBV19; abundance: few; d_gene: TRBD2
CDR3aa: CSVGTGGLGYTF; CDR3nt: TGCAGCGTGGGGACAGGGGGCCTGGGCTACACCTTC; j_gene: TRBJ1-2; v_gene: TRBV29-1; abundance: -; d_gene: TRBD1
CDR3aa: CASTYGGSLSYEQYF; CDR3nt: TGTGCCAGCACCTACGGCGGGAGTTTATCCTACGAGCAGTACTTC; j_gene: TRBJ2-7; v_gene: TRBV6-5; abundance: few; d_gene: TRBD2